This passage covers 5 T cell receptor beta chains from one sample sequenced in a study of graft-versus-host responses after intestinal transplantation. Some clones are missing from TCRdb's copy, which holds only in-frame ones; the method was immunoSEQ multiplex PCR. The profile shows roughly 50,000 clones, about 90% of them singletons. The sequencing used PBMCs, collected approximately 660 days after intestinal transplant. Receptor source: a human patient who received an intestinal transplant, so some T cells may come from the graft donor.

This rearrangement joins TRBV11-3 to TRBJ1-2; 8 bases map to TRBD1. The CDR3 runs to 14 residues. Trimming cost V 6 bases and J 8 bases; bases outside gene matches: 11. CDR1 and CDR2 (germline): SGHNT, YENEEA. Here the CDR3 DNA reads TGTGCCAGCAGTAGTGCCCCCGGGACAGGCGGCTACACCTTC. Its protein product is CASSSAPGTGGYTF.

The chain employs TRBV6-5 and TRBJ1-2, with 7 bases identical to TRBD1. Losses at the gene ends were 5 bases for V and 5 bases for J; bases not matched to a gene: 11. This CDR3 comprises 15 residues. Germline CDR1 reads MNHEY; CDR2 reads SVGAGI. The CDR3 nucleotides are TGTGCCAGCAGTCCCGCCAGGGGGACAAGATATGGCTACACCTTC. Residues: CASSPARGTRYGYTF.

This chain uses TRBV18 with TRBJ1-1; the D is unclear. There are 17 residues in the CDR3. Germline V lookup: CDR1 KGHSH, CDR2 LQKENI. V gave up 1 base and J gave up 0 bases, with 15 bases separating them. Here the CDR3 reads CASSPQDGILMNTEAFF. As DNA, the CDR3 is TGTGCCAGCTCACCACAGGACGGCATCTTAATGAACACTGAAGCTTTCTTT.

The chain joins TRBV9 to TRBJ1-1; 8 bases are a match to TRBD1. The CDR3 covers 17 residues. Germline V gene data show CDR1 as SGDLS and CDR2 as YYNGEE. V was pared by 0 bases and J by 1 base, with 8 bases of the junction left unmatched. CDR3: CASSVGPGQGKNTEAFF. The CDR3 nucleotides are TGTGCCAGCAGCGTAGGCCCTGGACAGGGAAAGAACACTGAAGCTTTCTTT.

The chain links TRBV4-1 to TRBJ2-1; TRBD1 matches 8 bases. The CDR3 sequence is 18 residues long. Per the germline V gene, CDR1 is MGHRA and CDR2 is YSYEKL. J was trimmed by 7 bases and V by 0 bases; bases with no gene match: 14. The CDR3 DNA is TGCGCCAGCAGCCAAGATCAATTCGGGGGCAGGGGGCTTAATGAGCAGTTCTTC. Translated, it gives CASSQDQFGGRGLNEQFF.